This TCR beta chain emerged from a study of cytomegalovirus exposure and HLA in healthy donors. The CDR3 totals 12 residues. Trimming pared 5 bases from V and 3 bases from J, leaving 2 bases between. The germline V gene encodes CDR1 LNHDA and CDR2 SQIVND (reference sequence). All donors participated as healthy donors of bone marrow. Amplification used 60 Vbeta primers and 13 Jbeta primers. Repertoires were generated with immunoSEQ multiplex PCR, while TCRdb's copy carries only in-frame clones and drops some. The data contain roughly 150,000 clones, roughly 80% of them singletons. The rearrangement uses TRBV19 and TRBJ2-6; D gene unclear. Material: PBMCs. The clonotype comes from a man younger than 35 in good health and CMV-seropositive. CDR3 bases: TGTGCCAGTAGTCGTGGGGCCAACGTCCTGACTTTC. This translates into CASSRGANVLTF. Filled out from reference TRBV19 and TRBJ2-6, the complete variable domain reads DGGITQSPKYLFRKEGQNVTLSCEQNLNHDAMYWYRQDPGQGLRLIYYSQIVNDFQKGDIAEGYSVSREKKESFPLTVTSAQKNPTAFYLCASSRGANVLTFGAGSRLTVL.